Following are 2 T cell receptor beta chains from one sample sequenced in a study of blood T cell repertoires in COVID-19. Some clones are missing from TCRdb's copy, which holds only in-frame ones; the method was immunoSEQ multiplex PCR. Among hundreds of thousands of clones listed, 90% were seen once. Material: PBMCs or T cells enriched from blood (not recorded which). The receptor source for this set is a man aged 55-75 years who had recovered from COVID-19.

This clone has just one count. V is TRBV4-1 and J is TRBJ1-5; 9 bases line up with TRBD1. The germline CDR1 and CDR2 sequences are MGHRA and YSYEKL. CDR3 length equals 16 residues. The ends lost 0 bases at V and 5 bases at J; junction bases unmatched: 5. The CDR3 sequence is CASSQDGTGSDQPQHF. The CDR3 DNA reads TGCGCCAGCAGCCAAGATGGGACAGGGTCGGATCAGCCCCAGCATTTT.

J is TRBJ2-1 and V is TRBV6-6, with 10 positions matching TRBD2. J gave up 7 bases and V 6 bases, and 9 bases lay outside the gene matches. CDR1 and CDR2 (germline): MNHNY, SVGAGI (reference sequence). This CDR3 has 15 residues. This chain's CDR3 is CASRPLAGELNEQFF. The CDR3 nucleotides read TGTGCCAGCAGGCCTCTAGCGGGAGAGCTAAATGAGCAGTTCTTC.